Below, 13 T cell receptor beta chains from the same sample are listed, as sequenced in a study of shared clonotypes between healthy human individuals. Profiled with immunoSEQ multiplex PCR; TCRdb holds only in-frame clones, not every one. The top ten hold under 2% of the sample, which has more than 550,000 clones, around 70% seen once. Sequencing was done on a sample of memory CD4+ T cells sorted from blood. Noted subset: CD45RA-negative fraction. The receptors shown here come from a woman in her 30s in good health.

CDR3 protein: CASTKGRQGGYEQYF. The CDR3 DNA follows: TGTGCCAGCACCAAAGGGCGACAGGGCGGCTACGAGCAGTACTTC. The genes are TRBV2 and TRBJ2-7; the match to TRBD1 covers 7 bases. V lost 7 bases to trimming and J lost 3 bases; unmatched junction nucleotides: 12. Germline assignment: CDR1 SNHLY and CDR2 FYNNEI. The CDR3 spans 15 residues.

The chain has TRBV4-1 and TRBJ2-6; 11 bases map to TRBD1. In germline, CDR1 is MGHRA, CDR2 YSYEKL. After removal of 1 base from V and 3 bases from J, the junction contained 5 bases not matched to a gene. This CDR3 comprises 18 residues. CDR3 region: CASSQGRTGGDGANVLTF. The CDR3 DNA is TGCGCCAGCAGCCAAGGAAGGACAGGGGGCGATGGGGCCAACGTCCTGACTTTC.

The V gene is TRBV5-6, the J gene TRBJ2-7; TRBD1 aligns across 8 bases. V was pared by 0 bases and J by 4 bases, with 12 bases of the junction left unmatched. The CDR3 has 17 amino acids. Germline V gene sequence: CDR1 SGHDT, CDR2 YYEEEE. The CDR3 DNA reads as TGTGCCAGCAGCTTGGGGTCCTGGGGCAGGGGGCCGTACGAGCAGTACTTC. This translates into CASSLGSWGRGPYEQYF.

The V and J genes are TRBV18 and TRBJ1-3; TRBD1 matches at 7 bases. V dropped 3 bases and J dropped 0; count of bases not matched to a gene: 8. There are 17 residues in the CDR3. Germline V gene data show CDR1 as KGHSH and CDR2 as LQKENI. The CDR3 region is CASSPPTGVSSGNTIYF. The CDR3 nucleotides are TGTGCCAGCTCACCCCCCACAGGGGTCTCCTCTGGAAACACCATATATTTT.

This rearrangement joins TRBV29-1 to TRBJ1-1; 9 nucleotides agree with TRBD1. Germline V lookup: CDR1 SQVTM, CDR2 ANQGSEA. The CDR3 is made up of 14 amino acids. Trimming took 7 bases from V and 11 from J; bases not matched to a gene: 17. This CDR3 reads CSAGPGTGPHPAFF. For the CDR3, the DNA is TGCAGCGCCGGACCCGGGACAGGGCCCCACCCGGCTTTCTTT.

This chain joins TRBV7-2 and TRBJ2-3; D might be TRBD1 or TRBD2, each matching 5 bases. The CDR3 has 19 residues. The V gene lost 5 bases and the J gene lost 3 bases, with 27 bases spanning the gap. Germline CDR1 and CDR2: SGHTA and FQGNSA. The CDR3 here is CASSPGAWFAQTGTDTQYF. In DNA form, the CDR3 reads TGTGCCAGCAGCCCCGGGGCTTGGTTCGCTCAAACCGGGACAGATACGCAGTATTTT.

This clone appeared a few times. The chain recombines TRBV7-9 with TRBJ2-5, with TRBD1 identical over 9 bases. Germline CDR1 is SEHNR and CDR2 is FQNEAQ (reference sequence). Trimming at V came to 5 bases and at J to 5 bases, leaving 18 bases not matched to a gene. The CDR3 consists of 18 residues. The DNA for the CDR3 is TGTGCCAGCAGCCCGGGACAGGGAATGGTTTTTGAAACGGAGACCCAGTACTTC. It specifies CASSPGQGMVFETETQYF.

The chain couples TRBV10-2 to TRBJ1-2, with D possibly TRBD1 on 5 matching bases. The CDR3 runs to 16 residues. The V and J ends lost 4 bases and 9 bases respectively, with 24 bases between them. Germline assignment: CDR1 WSHSY and CDR2 SAAADI. The CDR3 loop is CASSAQRGQGGGSYTF. For the CDR3, the DNA is TGCGCCAGCAGTGCCCAACGAGGGCAGGGCGGTGGGAGCTACACCTTC.

The V and J genes are TRBV11-2 and TRBJ2-7, with D possibly matching TRBD1 (6 bases). Between the trimmed V and J ends, which lost 5 bases and 5 bases, there was a span of 19 bases. This CDR3 is built from 15 residues. Germline assignment: CDR1 SGHAT and CDR2 FQNNGV. CDR3 protein: CASSQNLGGPDEQYF. The CDR3 DNA reads TGTGCCAGCAGCCAAAATCTAGGGGGACCGGACGAGCAGTACTTC.

This chain uses TRBV7-2 with TRBJ2-3; D tentatively fits TRBD1 or TRBD2 (5 bases each). The CDR3 loop spans 16 amino acids. CDR1 is SGHTA and CDR2 is FQGNSA in the germline V gene. Trimming removed 3 bases at V and 0 bases at J, with 13 bases between. In DNA form, the CDR3 reads TGTGCCAGCAGCTTTGTGGTCGGGACGAGCACAGATACGCAGTATTTT. The encoded protein is CASSFVVGTSTDTQYF.

The rearrangement joins TRBV2 to TRBJ2-7; no reliable D call. The CDR3 loop spans 14 amino acids. The germline CDR1 and CDR2 sequences are SNHLY and FYNNEI. Trimming shortened V by 6 bases and J by 3 bases, and 15 bases separated the two germline ends. The CDR3 here is CASSVVVTSYEQYF. In DNA, the CDR3 is TGTGCCAGCAGCGTGGTTGTGACAAGCTACGAGCAGTACTTC.

The chain links TRBV6-5 to TRBJ1-2; 9 nucleotides align to TRBD1. Germline-derived CDR1 and CDR2 are MNHEY and SVGAGI. The V segment lost 6 bases and the J segment 8 bases; nucleotides outside the gene matches: 7. The CDR3 length is 13 residues. CDR3 protein: CASRLTGGRGYTF. For the CDR3, the DNA is TGTGCCAGCAGGCTAACAGGGGGCCGAGGCTACACCTTC.

This clone is a singleton in its sample. The chain employs TRBV28 and TRBJ1-2; tentative D call: TRBD1 (6 bases). CDR1 is MDHEN, CDR2 SYDVKM, per germline. V lost 4 bases, J lost 4 bases, and 16 bases lay in between. The CDR3 has 15 amino acids. For the CDR3, the DNA is TGTGCCAGCAGTTCCAATCCCGGGGGCGCCTATGGCTACACCTTC. This translates into CASSSNPGGAYGYTF.